What follows are 20 T cell receptor beta chains derived from one specimen sequenced in a study (TCRdb year 2016). The library was generated by RT-PCR. TCRdb shows the sequencer as Illumina MiSeq. The public reads were reanalyzed by TCRdb: fastp trimming at Q25, MiXCR alignment, in-frame beta chains only. Rows are combined by CDR3 protein, so each entry shows the most common genes and DNA. This sample gives about 680,000 distinct CDR3 sequences in total; about 14% of them show up just once. 3.6% of the sample is held by the ten biggest clonotypes. Source material: memory CD4+ T cells from blood. All receptors come from a female donor in good health, serving as a healthy control.

This clonotype was recorded many times. V is TRBV15 and J is TRBJ2-3; 7 bases map to TRBD2. CDR1 is LNHNV and CDR2 is YYDKDF in the germline V gene (reference sequence). J was trimmed by 6 bases and V by 4 bases; bases with no gene match: 7. This CDR3 region has 14 residues. Here the CDR3 reads CATSNPSGGDTQYF. The CDR3 DNA reads as TGTGCCACCAGCAATCCTAGCGGAGGTGATACGCAGTATTTT.

The chain combines TRBV15 with TRBJ2-7; D is undetermined. Germline CDR1 is LNHNV and CDR2 is YYDKDF (reference sequence). The V end lost 0 bases, the J end lost 5 bases, and 5 bases lay between the germline ends. The CDR3 loop spans 12 amino acids. CDR3 nucleotide sequence: TGTGCCACCAGCAGAGAGCAGGACGAGCAGTACTTC. Protein: CATSREQDEQYF.

This sequence joins TRBV7-8 and TRBJ2-7; D might be TRBD2 (5 bases). Trimming pared 5 bases from V and 6 bases from J, leaving 23 bases between. The CDR3 contains 16 residues. Germline V gene sequence: CDR1 SGHVS, CDR2 FQNEAQ. CDR3 bases: TGTGCCAGCAGCGCCCCTGGGGTGGGAGTTATAGGCGAGCAGTACTTC. Protein product: CASSAPGVGVIGEQYF.

The rearrangement uses TRBV20-1 and TRBJ2-1, with D maybe TRBD2 (6 bases). The CDR3 length is 13 residues. V was trimmed by 5 bases and J by 1 base, leaving 9 bases between them. The germline CDR1 and CDR2 sequences are DFQATT and SNEGSKA (reference sequence). The CDR3: CSAEEGSYNEQFF. CDR3 nucleotides: TGCAGTGCTGAGGAGGGGTCCTACAATGAGCAGTTCTTC.

This clonotype has only a few counts. This rearrangement joins TRBV10-3 to TRBJ1-4; D is unclear. The CDR3 runs 14 residues. Per germline, CDR1 ENHRY and CDR2 SYGVKD. Trimming pared 3 bases from V and 0 bases from J, leaving 5 bases between. The CDR3 DNA follows: TGTGCCATCAGTGAATCACCAACTAATGAAAAACTGTTTTTT. Translation gives CAISESPTNEKLFF.

This clonotype was seen more than once but under ten times. This sequence joins TRBV4-2 and TRBJ1-1; possibly TRBD1 for D (5 bases). Per germline, CDR1 LGHNA and CDR2 YNFKEQ. V was pared by 5 bases and J by 5 bases, with 12 bases between. The CDR3 covers 13 residues. The CDR3 nucleotides read TGTGCCAGCAGCAATGGTAGGGGAACTGAAGCTTTCTTT. This translates into CASSNGRGTEAFF.

In this sample, this clonotype turned up many times. The chain combines TRBV20-1 with TRBJ1-4; possible D gene TRBD1, 5 bases. This CDR3 region has 15 residues. Germline CDR1 DFQATT, CDR2 SNEGSKA (reference sequence). V lost 4 bases to trimming and J lost 3 bases, with 15 bases between them. The CDR3 DNA sequence: TGCAGTGCTACAAACAGGCGGGCCTCTAATGAAAAACTGTTTTTT. It encodes CSATNRRASNEKLFF.

The table lists this clonotype with many counts. The chain uses TRBV4-3 and TRBJ1-5; TRBD1 aligns across 10 bases. The trim removed 3 bases at V and 2 bases at J, leaving 1 base unmatched. The CDR3 totals 15 residues. The V gene's germline CDR1 is LGHNA and CDR2 YSLEER. CDR3 protein: CASSQTGGGNQPQHF. The CDR3 DNA reads TGCGCCAGCAGCCAGACAGGGGGCGGCAATCAGCCCCAGCATTTT.

This chain links TRBV28 with TRBJ2-3; D gene unclear. The CDR3 has 14 residues. Germline CDR1 MDHEN, CDR2 SYDVKM. V was clipped by 3 bases and J by 0 bases, with 7 bases between them. The CDR3 DNA follows: TGTGCCAGCAGTTTCGCGACCAGCACAGATACGCAGTATTTT. Its translation: CASSFATSTDTQYF.

V and J are TRBV28 and TRBJ2-2; no definite D call. This CDR3 is 10 amino acids long. Trimming pared 8 bases from V and 4 bases from J, leaving 2 bases between. The germline V gene encodes CDR1 MDHEN and CDR2 SYDVKM. The CDR3 bases are TGTGCCAGCGCCACCGGGGAGCTGTTTTTT. Its protein is CASATGELFF.

This chain links TRBV28 with TRBJ2-6; D might be TRBD2 (5 bases). The V gene lost 6 bases and the J gene lost 0 bases, with 15 bases spanning the gap. Germline V gives CDR1 MDHEN, CDR2 SYDVKM. The CDR3 covers 17 residues. The CDR3 sequence is CASSSGEGLSGANVLTF. The CDR3 region has the DNA TGTGCCAGCAGCTCTGGAGAGGGTCTCTCTGGGGCCAACGTCCTGACTTTC.

A single count supports this clonotype. This chain links TRBV20-1 with TRBJ2-1; 9 nucleotides match TRBD1. This CDR3 contains 16 residues. Trimming cost V 1 base and J 2 bases; bases outside gene matches: 6. CDR1 DFQATT and CDR2 SNEGSKA come from the germline V gene (reference sequence). DNA of the CDR3: TGCAGTGCTAGAGCTCGGACAGGGGATACCTACAATGAGCAGTTCTTC. Translating gives CSARARTGDTYNEQFF.

The V and J genes are TRBV12-3 or TRBV12-4 and TRBJ1-1; D gene ambiguous. V was pared by 7 bases and J by 6 bases, with 15 bases between. The CDR3 covers 13 residues. DNA of the CDR3: TGTGCCAGCACCCGGGCCGGTCCGCCTGAAGCTTTCTTT. Its translation: CASTRAGPPEAFF.

This chain connects TRBV7-2 to TRBJ1-1; no reliable D call. The CDR3 totals 15 residues. The germline gives CDR1 SGHTA, CDR2 FQGNSA. V was pared by 5 bases and J by 0 bases, with 13 bases between. The CDR3 sequence: CASSPRLGLNTEAFF. In DNA form, the CDR3 reads TGTGCCAGCAGCCCGAGACTGGGGTTGAACACTGAAGCTTTCTTT.

The J gene is TRBJ1-1, the V gene TRBV3-1; D is ambiguous. V was trimmed by 1 base and J by 7 bases, leaving 10 bases between them. This CDR3 comprises 13 residues. Germline values: CDR1 LGHDT, CDR2 YNNKEL (reference sequence). The CDR3: CASSQAAQLEAFF. In DNA form, the CDR3 reads TGTGCCAGCAGCCAAGCGGCCCAGCTTGAAGCTTTCTTT.

This clonotype was observed a few times. V usage is TRBV11-2 and J usage is TRBJ2-2; D is unresolved. The CDR3 contains 14 residues. CDR1 SGHAT and CDR2 FQNNGV come from the germline V gene. The germline V and J ends were trimmed by 7 bases and 3 bases, with 12 bases remaining between them. CDR3 DNA sequence: TGTGCCAGCACGGCCACCAGGCACACCGGGGAGCTGTTTTTT. Its protein product is CASTATRHTGELFF.

The J gene is TRBJ1-2, the V gene TRBV6-6; 9 bases are a match to TRBD1. The CDR3 is made up of 14 amino acids. V lost 6 bases and J lost 4; bases outside the gene matches: 6. In germline, CDR1 is MNHNY, CDR2 SVGAGI (reference sequence). CDR3: CASRYGTGTYGYTF. The CDR3 bases are TGTGCCAGCAGATACGGGACAGGGACCTATGGCTACACCTTC.

There are a few counts of this clonotype. The chain uses TRBV28 and TRBJ2-1; a possible D gene is TRBD2 (6 bases). V was shortened by 8 bases and J by 6 bases, with 23 bases between the two germline ends. CDR1 and CDR2 (germline): MDHEN, SYDVKM. The CDR3 totals 16 residues. The CDR3 sequence is CASSSPGVSFLNEQFF. For the CDR3, the DNA is TGTGCCAGCTCATCGCCGGGGGTATCGTTTCTCAATGAGCAGTTCTTC.

The gene calls are TRBV4-1 and TRBJ1-2; D unresolved. V gave up 0 bases and J gave up 3 bases, with 17 bases separating them. From germline, CDR1 is MGHRA and CDR2 YSYEKL. The CDR3 totals 17 residues. The CDR3: CASSQDSVKGRDYGYTF. In DNA, the CDR3 is TGCGCCAGCAGCCAAGATTCGGTAAAGGGTAGGGACTATGGCTACACCTTC.

This clonotype was seen more than once but under ten times. The gene calls are TRBV9 and TRBJ1-4; 7 nucleotides agree with TRBD1. Per germline, CDR1 SGDLS and CDR2 YYNGEE. This CDR3 is built from 16 residues. With V trimmed by 2 bases and J by 4 bases, 8 bases remained unmatched. The CDR3 here is CASSVRPGGVNEKLFF. CDR3 DNA sequence: TGTGCCAGCAGCGTCCGACCAGGGGGTGTTAATGAAAAACTGTTTTTT.